This TCR beta chain was retrieved from a study of PD-L1 blockade in urothelial cancer. As for the study in general: Analyses were performed on blood at 3 weeks after treatment start (the second dose) and at 6 weeks. Findings and caveats of the study: At the 3-week point, tumor-associated blood clones expanded more in durable-benefit patients.

Here immunoSEQ multiplex PCR was the method, and the copy in TCRdb shows in-frame clones only, minus some. The sample has 85,000 to 95,000 clones; roughly 90% are singletons. Time point defined: pretreatment peripheral blood. Patients yielded 1 to 8 samples each, pretreatment and on-treatment. CDR1 SNHLY and CDR2 FYNNEI come from the germline V gene. The CDR3 length is 14 residues. The V and J ends lost 8 bases and 6 bases, in that order; junction bases with no gene match: 9. Regarding this clone: Its specificity is unknown.

This TCR was sampled from a man between 60 and 75 years old with urothelial cancer. This chain links TRBV2 with TRBJ2-2; 7 nucleotides match TRBD1. The sequencing used PBMCs, collected around atezolizumab (anti-PD-L1) treatment. The DNA for the CDR3 is TGTGCCAGCGGGGACAGCCGTGGTCCCGGGGAGCTGTTTTTT. Its translation is CASGDSRGPGELFF.